What follows are 24 T cell receptor beta chains derived from one specimen sequenced in a study of blood T cell repertoires in COVID-19. Some clones are missing from TCRdb's copy, which holds only in-frame ones; the method was immunoSEQ multiplex PCR. The profile shows over 60,000 clones, about nine tenths of them singletons. Sequencing was performed on peripheral blood. Receptors originate from an elderly woman with active COVID-19.

This clone appeared a few times. No DNA is shown, since the ends of the CDR3 on it are uncertain; the CDR3 is the one TCRdb lists. CDR3 amino acids: CASSLERDRVTF. This sequence joins TRBV28 and TRBJ1-2; the table gives TRBD1 as D, unverified against the DNA. The CDR3 sequence runs 12 residues, both termini included. The V gene's germline CDR1 is MDHEN and CDR2 SYDVKM.

This clone showed up just once. The chain is built from TRBV7-8 and TRBJ1-3; D is undetermined. Looked up from germline, CDR1 is SGHVS and CDR2 is FQNEAQ. Trimming cost V 0 bases and J 5 bases, with 17 bases left between them. The CDR3 length is 17 residues. CDR3 in amino acids: CASSLAEGAGTRNTIYF. The CDR3 DNA reads as TGTGCCAGCAGCTTAGCGGAGGGCGCCGGAACGAGAAACACCATATATTTT.

The chain has TRBV6-2 or TRBV6-3 and TRBJ2-5; perhaps TRBD1 as D (5 bases). The CDR3 is 15 amino acids. V lost 3 bases and J lost 5, with 16 bases in between. Germline-derived CDR1 and CDR2 are MNHEY and SVGEGT. The CDR3 protein is CASSYWARVGETQYF. The CDR3 DNA sequence: TGTGCCAGCAGTTATTGGGCCAGGGTCGGTGAGACCCAGTACTTC.

The chain recombines TRBV7-9 with TRBJ1-3, with D possibly matching TRBD1 (6 bases). V gave up 5 bases and J gave up 0 bases, with 11 bases separating them. This CDR3 has 15 residues. From germline, CDR1 is SEHNR and CDR2 FQNEAQ (reference sequence). The CDR3 nucleotides are TGTGCCAGCAGCCGACAGGTCTACTCTGGAAACACCATATATTTT. Its translation: CASSRQVYSGNTIYF.

The table lists this clone with a count of one. The gene calls are TRBV28 and TRBJ1-5; D possibly corresponds to TRBD1 (6 bases). Germline CDR1 reads MDHEN; CDR2 reads SYDVKM. V was clipped by 7 bases and J by 6 bases, with 22 bases between them. This CDR3 region has 16 residues. CDR3 sequence: CASTADLGGARQPQHF. In nucleotides, the CDR3 is TGTGCCAGCACGGCTGATTTAGGGGGGGCTCGTCAGCCCCAGCATTTT.

The rearrangement uses TRBV5-6 and TRBJ2-5; D might be TRBD2 (7 bases). The ends were cut back, 4 bases at V and 5 bases at J, with 18 bases in the middle. The CDR3 is 15 residues long. Germline assignment: CDR1 SGHDT and CDR2 YYEEEE. The CDR3 nucleotides are TGTGCCAGCAGCCCCCGAAGGGGGGGTGTCGAGACCCAGTACTTC. Its translation: CASSPRRGGVETQYF.

The rearrangement uses TRBV12-5 and TRBJ2-1; 9 positions agree with TRBD1. Germline values: CDR1 LGHNT, CDR2 FRNRAP. V was pared by 4 bases and J by 9 bases, with 22 bases of the junction left unmatched. The CDR3 has 19 amino acids. The chain's CDR3 is CASGSAPSIRDREGGEQFF. CDR3 DNA sequence: TGTGCTAGTGGTTCAGCTCCCTCAATAAGGGACAGGGAGGGGGGTGAGCAGTTCTTC.

This sequence joins TRBV29-1 and TRBJ2-3; possibly TRBD2 for D (6 bases). CDR1 is SQVTM and CDR2 is ANQGSEA in the germline V gene. CDR3 length equals 13 residues. The ends were cut back, 6 bases at V and 2 bases at J, with 12 bases in the middle. The CDR3 DNA is TGCAGCGTCCCCGGGACTGCCACAGATACGCAGTATTTT. Protein sequence: CSVPGTATDTQYF.

The V gene is TRBV7-3, the J gene TRBJ1-3; D perhaps matches TRBD1 (5 bases). Trimming took 2 bases from V and 5 from J, leaving 16 bases between them. Germline V gene data show CDR1 as SGHTA and CDR2 as FQGTGA. The CDR3 has 16 residues. The CDR3 DNA follows: TGTGCCAGCAGCTTACGACCGGGCAGGGTGAGAAACACCATATATTTT. Its translation: CASSLRPGRVRNTIYF.

The chain recombines TRBV3-1 (or the pseudogene TRBV3-2) with TRBJ2-1; 7 nucleotides agree with TRBD1. The V segment lost 3 bases and the J segment 0 bases; nucleotides outside the gene matches: 5. The CDR3 sequence is 16 residues long. Germline CDR1 reads LGHDT; CDR2 reads YNNKEL (reference sequence). The CDR3 coding sequence is TGTGCCAGCAGCCAGATACAGGGGAGCTCCTACAATGAGCAGTTCTTC. This gives the protein CASSQIQGSSYNEQFF.

CDR3 DNA sequence: TGTGCCAGCAGCACCACTGGGTCGGGAGGGACCCAGTACTTC. It is translated as CASSTTGSGGTQYF. This rearrangement joins TRBV6-2 or TRBV6-3 to TRBJ2-5; 7 bases are shared with TRBD2. The CDR3 runs 14 residues. CDR1 is MNHEY and CDR2 is SVGEGT in the germline V gene. After removal of 6 bases from V and 7 bases from J, the junction contained 11 bases not matched to a gene.

This clone occurred once. CDR3 amino acids: CASSPLAGSHLLAKNIQYF. The CDR3 nucleotides read TGTGCCAGTAGTCCGCTAGCGGGATCCCACCTGTTAGCCAAAAACATTCAGTACTTC. The chain combines TRBV19 with TRBJ2-4; TRBD2 agrees at 9 bases. Germline assignment: CDR1 LNHDA and CDR2 SQIVND (reference sequence). After removal of 5 bases from V and 0 bases from J, the junction contained 14 bases not matched to a gene. This CDR3 spans 19 amino acids. Based on the CDR3 plus reference TRBV19 and TRBJ2-4, the full variable domain is DGGITQSPKYLFRKEGQNVTLSCEQNLNHDAMYWYRQDPGQGLRLIYYSQIVNDFQKGDIAEGYSVSREKKESFPLTVTSAQKNPTAFYLCASSPLAGSHLLAKNIQYFGAGTRLSVL.

The chain links TRBV28 to TRBJ2-1, with D possibly TRBD2 on 5 matching bases. From germline, CDR1 is MDHEN and CDR2 SYDVKM. The CDR3 consists of 15 residues. V shed 3 bases and J shed 1 base, with 10 bases lying between them. CDR3: CASSFNGKSYNEQFF. CDR3 coding DNA: TGTGCCAGCAGTTTTAACGGGAAATCCTACAATGAGCAGTTCTTC.

The V gene is TRBV10-3, the J gene TRBJ1-6, with TRBD1 matching over 11 bases. The V and J ends lost 10 bases and 14 bases, in that order; junction bases with no gene match: 10. The CDR3 is 13 amino acids. Germline-derived CDR1 and CDR2 are ENHRY and SYGVKD. CDR3 in amino acids: CASRDRGDLALHF. In nucleotides, the CDR3 is TGTGCCAGCCGGGACAGGGGGGATCTGGCCCTCCACTTT.

V gene TRBV6-5 combines with J gene TRBJ2-3; the match to TRBD2 covers 8 bases. J gave up 4 bases and V 0 bases, and 0 bases lay outside the gene matches. From germline, CDR1 is MNHEY and CDR2 SVGAGI. CDR3 size: 14 residues. The CDR3 region has the DNA TGTGCCAGCAGTTACTCGCGGGGGGCAGATACGCAGTATTTT. The encoded protein is CASSYSRGADTQYF.

The chain uses TRBV2 and TRBJ2-1; the match to TRBD2 covers 7 bases. In germline, CDR1 is SNHLY, CDR2 FYNNEI. The CDR3 has 16 amino acids. V dropped 4 bases and J dropped 0; count of bases not matched to a gene: 6. DNA of the CDR3: TGTGCCAGCAGTGTAGAGGGGAGGGCCTCCTACAATGAGCAGTTCTTC. Amino acid sequence: CASSVEGRASYNEQFF.

This rearrangement joins TRBV12-5 to TRBJ2-1; possible D gene TRBD2, 5 bases. V was pared by 1 base and J by 9 bases, with 16 bases between. The CDR3 runs 15 residues. The germline V gene encodes CDR1 LGHNT and CDR2 FRNRAP. CDR3 amino acids: CASGLGATRGSEQFF. CDR3 DNA sequence: TGTGCTAGTGGTTTGGGAGCGACACGGGGTAGTGAGCAGTTCTTC.

This sequence joins TRBV5-1 and TRBJ2-5, with 7 bases that match TRBD2. Germline V gives CDR1 SGHRS, CDR2 YFSETQ. V shed 2 bases, J shed 5 bases, and the junction held 9 bases outside the gene matches. The CDR3 spans 15 residues. Here the CDR3 reads CASSLDGTTRETQYF. The CDR3 DNA follows: TGCGCCAGCAGCTTAGATGGGACTACTAGGGAGACCCAGTACTTC.

The table lists this clone with a count of one. The chain recombines TRBV7-2 with TRBJ1-4; D uncertain. Germline V gives CDR1 SGHTA, CDR2 FQGNSA. This CDR3 spans 13 amino acids. Trimming cost V 1 base and J 6 bases, with 6 bases left between them. DNA for the CDR3: TGTGCCAGCAGCTTAGTTTATGATGAAAAACTGTTTTTT. Its protein is CASSLVYDEKLFF.

This chain links TRBV7-6 with TRBJ2-1, with 9 bases aligning to TRBD2. The CDR3 loop spans 19 amino acids. The V gene's germline CDR1 is SGHVS and CDR2 FNYEAQ. V lost 4 bases and J lost 2; bases outside the gene matches: 15. The CDR3 DNA follows: TGTGCCAGCAGCTCACGACTAGCGGTTGGGGGGGGGACCTACAATGAGCAGTTCTTC. Amino acid sequence: CASSSRLAVGGGTYNEQFF.

The V gene is TRBV30, the J gene TRBJ2-7, with a possible D match to TRBD1 (6 bases). Germline CDR1 and CDR2: GTSNPN and SVGIG (reference sequence). The CDR3 has 16 residues. V lost 0 bases and J lost 0, with 15 bases in between. The CDR3 here is CAWSVPWTANSYEQYF. CDR3 nucleotides: TGTGCCTGGAGTGTACCATGGACAGCGAACTCCTACGAGCAGTACTTC.

The V call is TRBV5-6, the J call TRBJ1-1; 8 bases agree with TRBD1. The V and J ends lost 2 bases and 8 bases, in that order; junction bases with no gene match: 14. Germline values: CDR1 SGHDT, CDR2 YYEEEE. The CDR3 contains 16 residues. Here the CDR3 DNA reads TGTGCCAGCAGCTTCCGCCCTCGACAGGGGCATCACGAAGCTTTCTTT. It translates to CASSFRPRQGHHEAFF.

The chain combines TRBV2 with TRBJ1-2; no firm D call. Trimming cost V 4 bases and J 4 bases, with 7 bases left between them. The germline gives CDR1 SNHLY, CDR2 FYNNEI. The length of the CDR3 is 12 residues. CDR3 nucleotides: TGTGCCAGCAGTGGCCAGGCCTATGGCTACACCTTC. It is translated as CASSGQAYGYTF.

The genes are TRBV19 and TRBJ2-1; TRBD2 aligns across 13 bases. The CDR3 is made up of 15 amino acids. The V gene's germline CDR1 is LNHDA and CDR2 SQIVND (reference sequence). J gave up 7 bases and V 10 bases, and 10 bases lay outside the gene matches. DNA for the CDR3: TGTGCCACAAGGACTAGCGGGAGTTTTTGGAATGAGCAGTTCTTC. Its translation: CATRTSGSFWNEQFF.